Only one count was recorded for the clone carrying this T cell receptor beta chain. The antigen is unknown. Time point: newly diagnosed GD, antithyroid drugs for less than 3 months. RNA isolated from PBMCs was used to make the TCR library. With EDTA tubes as the receptacles, around 10 milliliters of peripheral blood were drawn. Germline values: CDR1 LGHDT, CDR2 YNNKEL (reference sequence). The CDR3 runs 17 residues. Trimming took 0 bases from V and 1 from J; bases not matched to a gene: 8. This sample was taken from a study of regulatory T cells in long-lasting Graves disease. Study-level points and caveats: Persistent Graves' cases showed lower TCR diversity than newly diagnosed cases. There was favoring of TRBV28, TRBJ1-2 and TRBJ2-5 in persistent disease.

Researchers made TCR beta libraries by using iRepertoire HTBI primers and running Arm-PCR on CDR3 regions. Authors' methods: Sequenced samples collectively carried approximately 58 TRBV and 11 to 15 TRBJ segments. TCRdb independently ran MiXCR on the multiplex PCR reads; one entry per CDR3 protein. It is TCRdb's table, rather than the study itself, that gives the V and J calls and clone size. The sample has some 220,000 distinct CDR3 sequences; around a fifth are singletons. This same sample was also part of a study on T cells in Graves' hyperthyroidism and ophthalmopathy.

The chain carries TRBV3-1 and TRBJ1-1; 7 bases agree with TRBD1. The sequences come from peripheral blood mononuclear cells (PBMCs), collected at new diagnosis, from a patient treated with antithyroid drugs. This TCR derives from a woman aged 25 to 39 with Graves disease. The DNA of the CDR3 is TGTGCCAGCAGCCAAGAAAAGGGGGCAGGTACGAACACTGAAGCTTTCTTT. This codes for CASSQEKGAGTNTEAFF. Looking up the rest from reference TRBV3-1 and TRBJ1-1 gives the full variable domain: DTAVSQTPKYLVTQMGNDKSIKCEQNLGHDTMYWYKQDSKKFLKIMFSYNNKELIINETVPNRFSPKSPDKAHLNLHINSLELGDSAVYFCASSQEKGAGTNTEAFFGQGTRLTVV.